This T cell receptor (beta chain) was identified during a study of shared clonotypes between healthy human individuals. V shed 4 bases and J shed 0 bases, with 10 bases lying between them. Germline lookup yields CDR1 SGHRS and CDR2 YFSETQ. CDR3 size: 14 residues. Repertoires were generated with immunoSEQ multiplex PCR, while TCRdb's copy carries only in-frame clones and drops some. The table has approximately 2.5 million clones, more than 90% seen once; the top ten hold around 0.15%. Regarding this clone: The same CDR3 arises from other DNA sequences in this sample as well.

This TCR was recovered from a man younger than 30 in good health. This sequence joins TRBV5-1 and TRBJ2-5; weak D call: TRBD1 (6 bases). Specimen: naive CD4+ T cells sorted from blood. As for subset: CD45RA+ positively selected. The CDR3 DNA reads TGCGCCAGCAGCCCGGGACATAACCAAGAGACCCAGTACTTC. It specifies CASSPGHNQETQYF.